Sequencing of this TCR beta chain was carried out in a study of CD8+ T cells in alopecia areata (dated by TCRdb to 2016 to 2019). Context from the whole study: The treated patients took part in an open-label pilot trial in which moderate-to-severe alopecia areata was treated with oral tofacitinib at 5 to 10 mg twice daily. Tofacitinib was given for 6 to 18 months, followed by 6 months of follow-up off drug to assess delayed response and recurrence. The SALT score, which quantifies the percentage of affected scalp surface area, was used to measure disease severity in treated patients. High-throughput TCRbeta sequencing was used to examine T cell clonal expansion in alopecia areata in both the C3H/HeJ mouse model and human patients. Scalp tissue and sorted CD4+ and CD8+ peripheral blood T cells from patchy and totalis/universalis alopecia areata patients and from healthy controls were covered by human TCRbeta sequencing. Biopsies were taken from tofacitinib-treated patients at baseline and again at 4 and 24 weeks into treatment, and several of those patients also had a later scalp biopsy. Scalp clonality was compared across normal scalp (n=4), patchy alopecia areata scalp (n=8), and alopecia totalis/universalis scalp (n=8). RNA came from the PAXgene miRNA kit for fixed scalp, the miRNeasy kit for PBMCs, and the RNeasy kit for mouse skin. immunoSEQ multiplex PCR using 35 Vbeta forward primers and 13 Jbeta reverse primers was used to amplify TCRbeta CDR3 regions. Overall study results and their limits: During tofacitinib treatment, many expanded lesional clones remained in scalp and blood, and this persistence may partly explain relapse after treatment is stopped. The treated cohort was small, with a single nonresponder, so links between baseline CD8+ expansion and response need larger studies. Scalp clonality and the number of expanded CD8+ clones among the top 100 scalp clones were significantly decreased by tofacitinib. Compared with normal scalp, lesional scalp had higher clonality and more expanded CD8+ clones, particularly in alopecia totalis/universalis, a pattern that suggests antigenic drive. Unlike mouse skin, which is dominated by gammadelta T cells, normal human skin has resident alphabeta T cells that are also sequenced, and this complicates analysis of the scalp TCR repertoire. Shared TCR sequences between patients were less evident than in mice, which may be partly attributable to HLA diversity in the patient population.

The CDR3 starts with the cysteine, ends with the phenylalanine, and has 13 residues. The CDR3 DNA has 39 bases and is translated from base 1. Cut back by 0 bases and 6 bases, the V and J ends lie 5 bases apart. CDR1 and CDR2 are drawn from the germline V gene: MRHNA, SNTAGT. The library was built by means of the immunoSEQ multiplex PCR assay. To provide template for TCR sequencing, every sample had RNA extracted and reverse transcribed into cDNA. First-strand cDNA was synthesized with SuperScript III using a 2:1 mix of oligo-dT and random hexamers. Amplification bias was assessed with a synthetic immune receptor repertoire, and residual bias was removed computationally. Concerning the study's data processing: Raw reads were preprocessed for error removal, and CDR3 was defined according to IMGT conventions as running from the conserved cysteine to phenylalanine. To get clonality, Shannon entropy was normalized by log2 of the number of productive unique TCRs and the result was subtracted from 1. Whether scalp clones were CD4 or CD8 was inferred by matching scalp TCRbeta sequences against CD4 and CD8 repertoires sorted from blood. TCRdb's version of the immuneACCESS table is confined to in-frame rearrangements and falls short of the full clone set. An unresolved V gene accounts for under half of the shortfall where checked; the remainder is of unknown origin. For V, J and clone size, that table is used; D and trimming come from the DNA. The sample contains some 190,000 clones, 40% to 55% of them found a single time. Roughly a tenth of the sample comes from the top ten.

As concerns this clone: Its antigen specificity is not known. No base quality information exists; no much larger clone differs at one position.

This specimen's treatment or condition label, per the study, means: oral pan-JAK inhibitor, 5-10 mg twice daily. From alopecia areata patients, peripheral blood was collected along with lesional scalp punch biopsies. After PBMCs were isolated by density centrifugation and stained for CD3, CD4 and CD8, a FACSAria was used to sort CD4+ and CD8+ T cells. The sample in question was CD8+ T cells sorted from blood, obtained at approximately week 52, from a patient treated with tofacitinib. The chain is assembled from TRBV6-4 and TRBJ2-2; the D gene may be TRBD1 or TRBD2, since each aligns over 5 bases. This clonotype was sampled from a human donor with alopecia areata. The CDR3: CASSDSGAGELFF. The sequenced DNA: TGTGCCAGCAGTGACTCGGGGGCCGGGGAGCTGTTTTTT.